Shown below are 14 T cell receptor beta chains from a single sample sequenced in a study of cytomegalovirus exposure and HLA in healthy donors. This PCR relied on a set of 60 Vbeta primers and 13 Jbeta primers. Sequenced by immunoSEQ multiplex PCR; TCRdb stores in-frame clones only, minus some. The specimen's table records tens of thousands of clones. Sequenced material: PBMCs. These receptors all come from a man under 40 in good health and CMV-seropositive.

The gene calls are TRBV15 and TRBJ1-5; 12 bases map to TRBD1. The junction had 6 bases not matched to a gene; V was cut back by 5 bases and J by 4 bases. CDR1 is LNHNV, CDR2 YYDKDF, per germline (reference sequence). The CDR3 consists of 16 residues. CDR3 protein: CATSLRDRGLNQPQHF. Written as DNA, the CDR3 is TGTGCCACCAGCTTGCGGGACAGGGGGCTAAATCAGCCCCAGCATTTT.

The chain couples TRBV6-5 to TRBJ1-2; TRBD1 matches 8 bases. With 6 bases clipped from V and 0 bases from J, the junction kept 6 bases outside the gene matches. This CDR3 spans 15 amino acids. The germline V gene has CDR1 MNHEY and CDR2 SVGAGI. The CDR3: CASRVTGASNYGYTF. DNA for the CDR3: TGTGCCAGCAGAGTGACAGGGGCGTCTAACTATGGCTACACCTTC.

The V and J genes are TRBV5-1 and TRBJ1-6; 7 bases map to TRBD1. The J segment lost 7 bases and the V segment lost 4 bases, leaving 8 bases of the junction unmatched. The CDR3 extends over 15 amino acids. CDR1 is SGHRS and CDR2 is YFSETQ in the germline V gene. CDR3 in DNA: TGCGCCAGCAGCCTCCTACAGGGGAGGAATTCACCCCTCCACTTT. Translation: CASSLLQGRNSPLHF.

V is TRBV18 and J is TRBJ1-1; unclear D gene. CDR1 is KGHSH, CDR2 LQKENI, per germline. There are 14 residues in the CDR3. Trimming removed 2 bases from V and 7 bases from J, with 14 bases in between. CDR3 protein: CASSPIFRNGEAFF. The CDR3 DNA sequence: TGTGCCAGCTCACCAATCTTTAGAAACGGTGAAGCTTTCTTT. Combining the CDR3 with reference TRBV18 and TRBJ1-1 gives the whole variable domain NAGVMQNPRHLVRRRGQEARLRCSPMKGHSHVYWYRQLPEEGLKFMVYLQKENIIDESGMPKERFSAEFPKEGPSILRIQQVVRGDSAAYFCASSPIFRNGEAFFGQGTRLTVV.

CDR3 amino acids: CASSLGGRLNTEAFF. The CDR3 nucleotides read TGCGCCAGCAGCTTGGGGGGGCGCCTGAACACTGAAGCTTTCTTT. This chain uses TRBV5-1 with TRBJ1-1; tentatively, D is TRBD1 (6 bases). The germline gives CDR1 SGHRS, CDR2 YFSETQ. Trimming stripped 0 bases from V and 0 bases from J, with 9 bases between. The CDR3 contains 15 residues.

This chain connects TRBV28 to TRBJ1-1, with a tentative D call TRBD1 (6 bases). V lost 4 bases and J lost 1, with 10 bases in between. Germline CDR1 is MDHEN and CDR2 is SYDVKM. This CDR3 has 14 amino acids. The CDR3 bases are TGTGCCAGCAGTTCCGGGACACCGAACACTGAAGCTTTCTTT. Encoded protein: CASSSGTPNTEAFF.

The rearrangement links TRBV6-1 to TRBJ2-3, with D tentatively TRBD2 (6 bases). The CDR3 spans 12 residues. The V gene's germline CDR1 is MNHNS and CDR2 SASEGT. The CDR3 DNA is TGTGTCGTAGCGGCTAGCACAGATACGCAGTATTTT. This codes for CVVAASTDTQYF.

The chain combines TRBV18 with TRBJ2-3, with 7 bases identical to TRBD2. The germline gives CDR1 KGHSH, CDR2 LQKENI. The CDR3 runs to 13 residues. V was pared by 2 bases and J by 4 bases, with 0 bases of the junction left unmatched. CDR3 region: CASSPGGADTQYF. CDR3 coding DNA: TGTGCCAGCTCACCAGGGGGGGCAGATACGCAGTATTTT.

The chain recombines TRBV5-1 with TRBJ2-2; 15 positions match TRBD2. Unmatched junction bases numbered 8, after V lost 4 bases and J lost 1 base. The CDR3 runs to 19 residues. The germline gives CDR1 SGHRS, CDR2 YFSETQ. The DNA of the CDR3 is TGCGCCAGCAGCCCGGAGGGACTAGCGGGAGGATGGAACACCGGGGAGCTGTTTTTT. This codes for CASSPEGLAGGWNTGELFF.

This chain links TRBV4-1 with TRBJ2-1; 8 bases align to TRBD1. Germline V CDR1 and CDR2: MGHRA, YSYEKL. J gave up 2 bases and V 2 bases, and 5 bases lay outside the gene matches. The CDR3 has 16 residues. The CDR3 protein is CASSQPGTGAYNEQFF. In nucleotides, the CDR3 is TGCGCCAGCAGCCAACCCGGGACAGGCGCCTACAATGAGCAGTTCTTC.

The rearrangement uses TRBV11-2 and TRBJ2-7, with 13 nucleotides matching TRBD2. Germline CDR1 reads SGHAT; CDR2 reads FQNNGV. The CDR3 sequence is 17 residues long. The V segment lost 0 bases and the J segment 4 bases; nucleotides outside the gene matches: 6. CDR3 protein: CASSLDLGTSGTYEQYF. CDR3 sequence (DNA): TGTGCCAGCAGCTTAGATCTGGGGACTAGCGGGACATACGAGCAGTACTTC.

The CDR3 DNA is TGTGCCAGTAGTATTTCAGCGGGGGTTCACAATGAGCAGTTCTTC. Translation gives CASSISAGVHNEQFF. V gene TRBV19 combines with J gene TRBJ2-1, with 8 bases aligning to TRBD2. The ends lost 3 bases at V and 5 bases at J; junction bases unmatched: 6. CDR3 length: 15 residues. Germline assignment: CDR1 LNHDA and CDR2 SQIVND (reference sequence).

CDR3 sequence (DNA): TGTGCCATCAGTGCCGCGGGACAGGGCAATCAGCCCCAGCATTTT. It is translated as CAISAAGQGNQPQHF. The J gene is TRBJ1-5, the V gene TRBV10-3; 8 positions agree with TRBD1. Germline CDR1 is ENHRY and CDR2 is SYGVKD. The CDR3 consists of 15 residues. The junction had 4 bases not matched to a gene; V was cut back by 4 bases and J by 2 bases.

This chain links TRBV20-1 with TRBJ1-2; tentatively, D is TRBD1 (6 bases). V dropped 6 bases and J dropped 6 bases, with 11 bases sitting between them. The CDR3 sequence is 11 residues long. In germline, CDR1 is DFQATT, CDR2 SNEGSKA (reference sequence). The CDR3 protein is CSALRQDGYTF. The DNA of the CDR3 is TGCAGTGCCCTCAGACAGGATGGCTACACCTTC.